The following is a T cell receptor beta chain sequence with its context. Antigen: not known. The data stem from a study of radiotherapy plus CTLA-4 blockade in lung cancer. Whole-study results and caveats: Best predicting response, reportedly, were early blood T cell clone dynamics, with interferon-beta.

TCRdb keeps only in-frame clones here, not all; method: immunoSEQ multiplex PCR. This sample yields 90,000 to 100,000 clones, of which 60% to 75% are seen a single time; roughly 3.1% belongs to the top ten. The CDR3 contains 15 residues. Trimming left V 4 bases short and J 3 bases short, with 14 bases between. Germline CDR1 and CDR2: SGHTA and FQGTGA. The receptor's source is a human donor with non-small cell lung cancer who had a partial response to radiotherapy plus ipilimumab. Some clones in this sample may be carry-over from other donors' samples. The source was peripheral blood, collected from a patient treated with radiotherapy plus ipilimumab. The genes are TRBV7-3 and TRBJ2-3; unclear D gene. CDR3 residues: CASSSVGSPTDTQYF. CDR3 coding DNA: TGTGCCAGCAGCTCGGTTGGTAGCCCAACAGATACGCAGTATTTT.